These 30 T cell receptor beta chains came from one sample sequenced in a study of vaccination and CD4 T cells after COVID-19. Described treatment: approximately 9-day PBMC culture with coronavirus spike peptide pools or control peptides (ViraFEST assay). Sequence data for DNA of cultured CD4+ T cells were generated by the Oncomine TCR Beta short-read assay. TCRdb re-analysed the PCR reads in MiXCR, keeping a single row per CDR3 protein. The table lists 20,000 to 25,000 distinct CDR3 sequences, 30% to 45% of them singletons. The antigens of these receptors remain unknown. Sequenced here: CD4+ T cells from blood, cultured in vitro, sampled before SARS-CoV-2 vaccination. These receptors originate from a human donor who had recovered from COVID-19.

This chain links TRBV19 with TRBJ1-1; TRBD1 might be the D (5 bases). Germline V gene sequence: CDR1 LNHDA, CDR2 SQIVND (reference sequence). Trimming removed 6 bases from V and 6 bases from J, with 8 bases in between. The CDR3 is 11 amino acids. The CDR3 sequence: CASSTGPEAFF. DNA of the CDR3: TGTGCCAGTAGCACAGGACCTGAAGCTTTCTTT.

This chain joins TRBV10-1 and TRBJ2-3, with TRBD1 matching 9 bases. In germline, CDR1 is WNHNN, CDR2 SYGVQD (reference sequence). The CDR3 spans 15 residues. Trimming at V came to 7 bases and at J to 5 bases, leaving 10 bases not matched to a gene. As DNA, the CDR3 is TGCGCCAGCATGATCCCCGGGACAGGGAAAGATACGCAGTATTTT. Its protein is CASMIPGTGKDTQYF.

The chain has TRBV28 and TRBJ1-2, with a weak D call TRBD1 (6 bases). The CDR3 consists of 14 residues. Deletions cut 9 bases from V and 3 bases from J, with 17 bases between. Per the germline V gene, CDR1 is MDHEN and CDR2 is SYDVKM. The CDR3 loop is CASSGGGSHYGYTF. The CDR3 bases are TGTGCCAGTTCTGGGGGGGGCTCGCACTATGGCTACACCTTC.

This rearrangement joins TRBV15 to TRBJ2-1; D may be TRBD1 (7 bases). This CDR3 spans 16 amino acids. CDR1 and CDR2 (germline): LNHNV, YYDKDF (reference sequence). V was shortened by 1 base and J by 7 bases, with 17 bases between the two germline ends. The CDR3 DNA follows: TGTGCCACCAGCAGAGGCAACAGGGGAGGAAGAAATGAGCAGTTCTTC. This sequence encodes CATSRGNRGGRNEQFF.

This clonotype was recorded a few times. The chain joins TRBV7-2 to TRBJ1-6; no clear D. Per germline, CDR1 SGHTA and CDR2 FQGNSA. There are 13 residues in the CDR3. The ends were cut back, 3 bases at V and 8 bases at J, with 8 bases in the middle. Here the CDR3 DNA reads TGTGCCAGCAGCTTGGACGGATATTCACCCCTCCACTTT. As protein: CASSLDGYSPLHF.

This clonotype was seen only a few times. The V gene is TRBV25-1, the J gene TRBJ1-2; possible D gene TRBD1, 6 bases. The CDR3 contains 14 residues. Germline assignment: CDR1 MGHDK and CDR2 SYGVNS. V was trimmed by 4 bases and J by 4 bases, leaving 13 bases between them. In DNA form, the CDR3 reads TGTGCCAGCAGTGGTCCCGGGGGCACCTATGGCTACACCTTC. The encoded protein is CASSGPGGTYGYTF.

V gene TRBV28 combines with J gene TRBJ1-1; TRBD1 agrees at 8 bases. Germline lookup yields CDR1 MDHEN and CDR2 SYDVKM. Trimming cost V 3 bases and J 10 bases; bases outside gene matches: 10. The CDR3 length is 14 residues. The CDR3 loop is CASSFGSGGRGAFF. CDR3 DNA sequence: TGTGCCAGCAGTTTCGGTTCAGGGGGCCGGGGAGCTTTCTTT.

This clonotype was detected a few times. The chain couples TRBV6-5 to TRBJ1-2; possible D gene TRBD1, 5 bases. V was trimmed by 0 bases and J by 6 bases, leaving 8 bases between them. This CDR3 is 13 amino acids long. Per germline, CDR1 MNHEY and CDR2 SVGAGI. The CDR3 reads CASSYSGQNGYTF. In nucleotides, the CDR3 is TGTGCCAGCAGTTACTCGGGGCAGAATGGCTACACCTTC.

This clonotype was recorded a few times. CDR3 amino acids: CATTPGQGKETQYF. The CDR3 DNA reads as TGTGCCACCACCCCTGGACAGGGGAAAGAGACCCAGTACTTC. V and J are TRBV6-1 and TRBJ2-5; 9 bases map to TRBD1. This CDR3 has 14 amino acids. The germline CDR1 and CDR2 sequences are MNHNS and SASEGT. The V segment lost 10 bases and the J segment 3 bases; nucleotides outside the gene matches: 9.

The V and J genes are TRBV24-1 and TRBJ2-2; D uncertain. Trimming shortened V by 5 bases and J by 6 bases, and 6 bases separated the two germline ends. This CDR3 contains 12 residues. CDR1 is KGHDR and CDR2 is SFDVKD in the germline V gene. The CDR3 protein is CATSVGPGELFF. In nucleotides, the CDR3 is TGTGCCACCAGTGTAGGGCCCGGGGAGCTGTTTTTT.

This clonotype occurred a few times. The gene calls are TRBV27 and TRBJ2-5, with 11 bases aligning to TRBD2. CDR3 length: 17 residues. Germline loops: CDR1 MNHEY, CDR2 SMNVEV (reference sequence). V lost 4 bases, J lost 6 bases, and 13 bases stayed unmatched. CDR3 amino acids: CASSSLSGGALGKTQYF. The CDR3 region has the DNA TGTGCCAGCAGTTCGCTTAGCGGGGGGGCTCTTGGAAAGACCCAGTACTTC.

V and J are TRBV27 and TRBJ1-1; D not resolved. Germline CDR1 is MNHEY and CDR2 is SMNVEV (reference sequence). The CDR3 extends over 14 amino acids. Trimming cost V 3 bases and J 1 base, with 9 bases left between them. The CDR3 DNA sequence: TGTGCCAGCAGTTTGAGTGCAGAGAACACTGAAGCTTTCTTT. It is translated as CASSLSAENTEAFF.

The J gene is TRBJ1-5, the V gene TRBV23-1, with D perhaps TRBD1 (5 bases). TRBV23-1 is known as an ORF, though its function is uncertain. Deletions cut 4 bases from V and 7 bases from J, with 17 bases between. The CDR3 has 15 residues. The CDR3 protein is CASSLCLGGDQPQHF. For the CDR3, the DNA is TGCGCCAGCAGTCTGTGCTTGGGGGGGGACCAGCCCCAGCATTTT.

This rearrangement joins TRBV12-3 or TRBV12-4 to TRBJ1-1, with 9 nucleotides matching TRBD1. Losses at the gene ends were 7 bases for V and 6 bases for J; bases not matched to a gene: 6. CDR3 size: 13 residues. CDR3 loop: CASNLGQGAEAFF. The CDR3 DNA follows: TGTGCCAGCAACCTGGGACAGGGAGCTGAAGCTTTCTTT.

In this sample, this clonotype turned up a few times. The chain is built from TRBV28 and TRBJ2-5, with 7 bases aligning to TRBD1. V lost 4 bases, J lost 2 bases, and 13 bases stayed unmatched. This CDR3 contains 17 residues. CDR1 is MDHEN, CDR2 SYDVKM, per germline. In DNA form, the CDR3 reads TGTGCCAGCAGTTCCCCCCGGCAGGGACAGCCTCAAGAGACCCAGTACTTC. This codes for CASSSPRQGQPQETQYF.

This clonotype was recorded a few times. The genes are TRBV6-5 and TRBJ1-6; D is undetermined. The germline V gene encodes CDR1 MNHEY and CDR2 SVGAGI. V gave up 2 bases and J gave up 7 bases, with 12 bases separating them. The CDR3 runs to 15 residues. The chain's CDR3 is CASSYTNSRNSPLHF. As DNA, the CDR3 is TGTGCCAGCAGTTACACGAACAGCCGAAATTCACCCCTCCACTTT.

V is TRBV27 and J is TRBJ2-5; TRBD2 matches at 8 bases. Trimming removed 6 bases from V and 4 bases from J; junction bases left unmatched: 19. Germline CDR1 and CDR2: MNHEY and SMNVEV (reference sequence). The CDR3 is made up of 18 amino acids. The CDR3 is CASRPGSGSFLYGETQYF. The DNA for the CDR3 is TGTGCCAGCAGGCCAGGGAGCGGGAGTTTTTTATATGGAGAGACCCAGTACTTC.

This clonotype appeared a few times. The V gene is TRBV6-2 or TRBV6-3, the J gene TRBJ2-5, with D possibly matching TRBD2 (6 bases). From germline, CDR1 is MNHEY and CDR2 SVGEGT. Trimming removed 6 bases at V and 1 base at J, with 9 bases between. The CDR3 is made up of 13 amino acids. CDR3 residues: CASRETSQETQYF. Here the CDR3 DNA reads TGTGCCAGCAGGGAGACTAGCCAAGAGACCCAGTACTTC.

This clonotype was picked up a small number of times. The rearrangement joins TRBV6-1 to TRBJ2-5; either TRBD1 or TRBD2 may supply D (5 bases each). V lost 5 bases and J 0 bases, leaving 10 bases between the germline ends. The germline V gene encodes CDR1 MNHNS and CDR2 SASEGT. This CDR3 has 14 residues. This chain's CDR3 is CASSPGTDQETQYF. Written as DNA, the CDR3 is TGTGCCAGCAGTCCAGGGACGGACCAAGAGACCCAGTACTTC.

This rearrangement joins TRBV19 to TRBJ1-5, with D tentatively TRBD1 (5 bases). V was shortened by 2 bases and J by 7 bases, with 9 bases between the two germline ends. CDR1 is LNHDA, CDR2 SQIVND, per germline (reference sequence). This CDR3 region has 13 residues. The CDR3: CASSILGEQPQHF. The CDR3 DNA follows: TGTGCCAGTAGTATACTGGGGGAACAGCCCCAGCATTTT. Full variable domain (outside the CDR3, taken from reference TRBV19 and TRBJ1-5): DGGITQSPKYLFRKEGQNVTLSCEQNLNHDAMYWYRQDPGQGLRLIYYSQIVNDFQKGDIAEGYSVSREKKESFPLTVTSAQKNPTAFYLCASSILGEQPQHFGDGTRLSIL.

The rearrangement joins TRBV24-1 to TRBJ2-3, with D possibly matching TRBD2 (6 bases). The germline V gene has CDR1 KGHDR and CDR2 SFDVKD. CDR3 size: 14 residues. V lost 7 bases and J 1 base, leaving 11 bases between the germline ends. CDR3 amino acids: CATRRTGGTDTQYF. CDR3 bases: TGTGCCACCAGGAGGACGGGGGGCACAGATACGCAGTATTTT.

CDR3 region: CASSLTGGDTEAFF. CDR3 sequence (DNA): TGTGCCAGCAGCTTAACTGGCGGGGACACTGAAGCTTTCTTT. The chain has TRBV7-3 and TRBJ1-1; D is unclear. The CDR3 consists of 14 residues. Germline V gene sequence: CDR1 SGHTA, CDR2 FQGTGA. Trimming stripped 0 bases from V and 3 bases from J, with 8 bases between.

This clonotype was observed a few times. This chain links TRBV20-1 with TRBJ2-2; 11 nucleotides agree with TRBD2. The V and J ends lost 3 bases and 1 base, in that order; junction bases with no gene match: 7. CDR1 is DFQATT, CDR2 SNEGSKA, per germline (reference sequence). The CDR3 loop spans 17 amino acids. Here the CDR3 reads CSASPPSGGKNTGELFF. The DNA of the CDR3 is TGCAGTGCTAGTCCTCCTAGCGGGGGGAAGAACACCGGGGAGCTGTTTTTT.

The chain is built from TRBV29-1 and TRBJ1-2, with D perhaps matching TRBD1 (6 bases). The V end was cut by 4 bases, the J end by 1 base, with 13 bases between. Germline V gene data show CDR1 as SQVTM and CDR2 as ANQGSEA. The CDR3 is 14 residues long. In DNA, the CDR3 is TGCAGCGTTGTGGACAGAGCACTTAACTATGGCTACACCTTC. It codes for CSVVDRALNYGYTF.

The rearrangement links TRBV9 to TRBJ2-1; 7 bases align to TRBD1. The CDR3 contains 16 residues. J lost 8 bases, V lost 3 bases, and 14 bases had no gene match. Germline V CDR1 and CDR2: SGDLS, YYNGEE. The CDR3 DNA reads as TGTGCCAGCAGCGCCGAAGACAGGGCGGGTGTGGATGAGCAGTTCTTC. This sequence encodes CASSAEDRAGVDEQFF.

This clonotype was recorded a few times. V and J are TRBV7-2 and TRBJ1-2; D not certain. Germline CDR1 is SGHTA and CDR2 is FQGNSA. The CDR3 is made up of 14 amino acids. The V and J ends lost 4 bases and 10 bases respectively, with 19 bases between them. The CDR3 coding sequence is TGTGCCAGCAGCTCAGCCCTCTGGGCAATATCCTACACCTTC. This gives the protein CASSSALWAISYTF.

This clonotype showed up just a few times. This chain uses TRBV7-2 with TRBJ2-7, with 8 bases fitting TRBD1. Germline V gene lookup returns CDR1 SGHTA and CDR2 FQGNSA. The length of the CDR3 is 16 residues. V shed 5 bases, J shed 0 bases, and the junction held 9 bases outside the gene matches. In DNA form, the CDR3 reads TGTGCCAGCAGCGATCCAGGGGGCCTTAGCTCCTACGAGCAGTACTTC. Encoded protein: CASSDPGGLSSYEQYF.

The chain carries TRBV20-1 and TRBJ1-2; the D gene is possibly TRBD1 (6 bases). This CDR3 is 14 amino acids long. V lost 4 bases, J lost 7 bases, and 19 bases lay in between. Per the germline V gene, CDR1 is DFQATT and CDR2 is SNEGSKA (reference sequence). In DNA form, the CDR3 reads TGCAGTGCTAACCTAGACACCGGGACATTTGGCTACACCTTC. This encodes CSANLDTGTFGYTF.

In DNA form, the CDR3 reads TGTGCCAGCAGCCGGGGGGGGGTCGGAAACACCATATATTTT. Translating gives CASSRGGVGNTIYF. The V call is TRBV27, the J call TRBJ1-3; TRBD1 is a possible D gene (5 bases). V was clipped by 6 bases and J by 4 bases, with 13 bases between them. Germline V lookup: CDR1 MNHEY, CDR2 SMNVEV (reference sequence). The CDR3 totals 14 residues.

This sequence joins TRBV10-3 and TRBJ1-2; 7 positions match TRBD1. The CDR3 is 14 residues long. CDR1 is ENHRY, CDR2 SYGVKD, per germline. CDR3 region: CASGGGTDNYGYTF. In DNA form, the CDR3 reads TGTGCGTCCGGGGGGGGGACAGACAACTATGGCTACACCTTC.